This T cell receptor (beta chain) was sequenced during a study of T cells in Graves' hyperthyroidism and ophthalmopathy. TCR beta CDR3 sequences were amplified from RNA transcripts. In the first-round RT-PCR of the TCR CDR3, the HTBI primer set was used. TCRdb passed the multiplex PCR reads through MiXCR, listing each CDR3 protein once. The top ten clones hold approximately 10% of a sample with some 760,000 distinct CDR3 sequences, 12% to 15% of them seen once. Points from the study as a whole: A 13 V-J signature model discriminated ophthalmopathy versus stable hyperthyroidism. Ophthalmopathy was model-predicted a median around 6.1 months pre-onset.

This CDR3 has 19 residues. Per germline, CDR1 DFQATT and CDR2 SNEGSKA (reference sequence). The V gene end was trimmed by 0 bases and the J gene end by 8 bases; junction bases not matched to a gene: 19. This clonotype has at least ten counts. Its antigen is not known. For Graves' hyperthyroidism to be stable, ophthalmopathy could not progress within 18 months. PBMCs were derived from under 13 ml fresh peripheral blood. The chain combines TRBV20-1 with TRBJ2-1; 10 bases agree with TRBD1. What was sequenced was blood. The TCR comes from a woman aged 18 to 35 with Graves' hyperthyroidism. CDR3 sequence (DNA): TGCAGTGCTAGAGAGGACGGTGGGGCGGGACAGGGGATATTCGATGAGCAGTTCTTC. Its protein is CSAREDGGAGQGIFDEQFF.